This TCR beta chain is drawn from a study of liver allograft versus peripheral blood T cells. Overall study: Within transplanted livers, the T cell receptor repertoires were examined and compared against the repertoires present in the peripheral blood of liver transplant recipients. Whole-study results and caveats: Reported data describe T cell receptor repertoires within liver allografts as differing from those in peripheral blood.

TCRdb reanalysed the reads using MiXCR and keeps one entry per CDR3 protein. The table includes about 12,000 distinct CDR3 sequences, about 26% detected once. This clonotype was seen ten or more times. Antigen specificity is unknown. CDR1 is SGHDT and CDR2 is YYEEEE in the germline V gene. This CDR3 is 15 amino acids long. V was clipped by 4 bases and J by 1 base, with 13 bases between them. The TCR sequence derives from a human patient who had a liver transplant. T cells may partly derive from the graft donor. The chain recombines TRBV5-6 with TRBJ2-3; D may match TRBD1 or TRBD2 (5 bases each). The CDR3 here is CASSEPGPGTDTQYF. DNA of the CDR3: TGTGCCAGCAGCGAACCGGGACCGGGCACAGATACGCAGTATTTT.